One and the same sample provided the 19 T cell receptor beta chains below, sequenced in a study of T cell changes during pregnancy in multiple sclerosis. Clones were read by immunoSEQ multiplex PCR, and TCRdb kept only the in-frame ones, dropping some. The sample carries approximately 35,000 clones, roughly nine tenths recorded once. This specimen was CD4+ T cells from peripheral blood mononuclear cells, taken in the third trimester of pregnancy. These receptors originate from a female donor in good health, enrolled as a control in a pregnancy study.

The chain uses TRBV18 and TRBJ2-1, with 9 bases lining up with TRBD2. Germline-derived CDR1 and CDR2 are KGHSH and LQKENI. This CDR3 spans 14 amino acids. V was clipped by 1 base and J by 10 bases; unmatched bases: 5. The chain's CDR3 is CASSPQGLAGEQFF. As DNA, the CDR3 is TGTGCCAGCTCACCACAGGGACTAGCCGGAGAGCAGTTCTTC.

The CDR3 DNA is TGCGCCAGCAGCTTCGGACTAGCGGGGGGATTATACAATGAGCAGTTCTTC. Its protein product is CASSFGLAGGLYNEQFF. The chain uses TRBV5-1 and TRBJ2-1, with TRBD2 matching over 14 bases. The CDR3 consists of 17 residues. The junction had 5 bases not matched to a gene; V was cut back by 2 bases and J by 4 bases. Germline V gene data show CDR1 as SGHRS and CDR2 as YFSETQ.

J is TRBJ1-5 and V is TRBV28; D may be TRBD1 (6 bases). Germline loops: CDR1 MDHEN, CDR2 SYDVKM. CDR3 length equals 12 residues. The ends were cut back, 4 bases at V and 10 bases at J, with 11 bases in the middle. The chain's CDR3 is CASSSPGQPQHF. The CDR3 DNA sequence: TGTGCCAGCAGTTCACCGGGACAACCCCAGCATTTT.

The chain employs TRBV6-7 and TRBJ2-1; D not resolved. TRBV6-7 has ORF status, its function being uncertain. CDR3 length equals 14 residues. Trimming removed 6 bases at V and 9 bases at J, with 18 bases between. The CDR3 loop is CASSSGSPDREQFF. CDR3 DNA sequence: TGTGCCAGCAGCTCCGGGTCCCCTGACCGTGAGCAGTTCTTC.

This chain joins TRBV6-1 and TRBJ1-6; 8 bases match TRBD1. The trim removed 2 bases at V and 9 bases at J, leaving 9 bases unmatched. The CDR3 totals 16 residues. From germline, CDR1 is MNHNS and CDR2 SASEGT. DNA for the CDR3: TGTGCCAGCAGTGAACTAATGAGACAGGGGAGTTCACCCCTCCACTTT. Its protein product is CASSELMRQGSSPLHF.

The CDR3 sequence: CASSFSTTGGANRGATYEQYF. The CDR3 bases are TGCGCCAGCAGTTTCTCTACGACAGGGGGCGCCAATCGAGGGGCAACCTACGAGCAGTACTTC. J is TRBJ2-7 and V is TRBV5-1, with TRBD1 matching 10 bases. There are 21 residues in the CDR3. Trimming removed 5 bases from V and 2 bases from J; junction bases left unmatched: 25. In germline, CDR1 is SGHRS, CDR2 YFSETQ. Based on the CDR3 plus reference TRBV5-1 and TRBJ2-7, the full variable domain is KAGVTQTPRYLIKTRGQQVTLSCSPISGHRSVSWYQQTPGQGLQFLFEYFSETQRNKGNFPGRFSGRQFSNSRSEMNVSTLELGDSALYLCASSFSTTGGANRGATYEQYFGPGTRLTVT.

This chain connects TRBV6-5 to TRBJ2-3; TRBD2 matches at 7 bases. V shed 2 bases, J shed 5 bases, and the junction held 7 bases outside the gene matches. In germline, CDR1 is MNHEY, CDR2 SVGAGI. The CDR3 is 15 residues long. The chain's CDR3 is CASSYRGSDKDTQYF. For the CDR3, the DNA is TGTGCCAGCAGTTACCGCGGGAGTGATAAAGATACGCAGTATTTT.

This rearrangement joins TRBV19 to TRBJ1-2; 7 positions match TRBD1. V shed 7 bases and J 3 bases; nucleotides not matched to a gene: 5. Germline CDR1 reads LNHDA; CDR2 reads SQIVND (reference sequence). The CDR3 has 13 residues. The CDR3: CASTRDRDYGYTF. CDR3 nucleotide sequence: TGTGCCAGTACCCGAGACAGGGACTATGGCTACACCTTC. Variable domain in full (rest from reference TRBV19 and TRBJ1-2): DGGITQSPKYLFRKEGQNVTLSCEQNLNHDAMYWYRQDPGQGLRLIYYSQIVNDFQKGDIAEGYSVSREKKESFPLTVTSAQKNPTAFYLCASTRDRDYGYTFGSGTRLTVV.

This chain connects TRBV10-3 to TRBJ2-3, with D perhaps TRBD2 (6 bases). CDR1 and CDR2 (germline): ENHRY, SYGVKD. Trimming cost V 9 bases and J 1 base, with 8 bases left between them. The CDR3 spans 12 residues. The CDR3 sequence: CAIGTGTDTQYF. The CDR3 nucleotides are TGTGCCATTGGGACTGGCACAGATACGCAGTATTTT.

The rearrangement links TRBV28 to TRBJ1-3, with TRBD1 matching over 7 bases. V was pared by 5 bases and J by 0 bases, with 7 bases of the junction left unmatched. Germline assignment: CDR1 MDHEN and CDR2 SYDVKM. This CDR3 comprises 16 residues. CDR3 amino acids: CASSPGTVTSGNTIYF. The CDR3 DNA follows: TGTGCCAGCAGTCCCGGGACAGTCACCTCTGGAAACACCATATATTTT.

The DNA of the CDR3 is TGCAGCGTGGGGTCTAGCGGAGATACGCAGTATTTT. Residues: CSVGSSGDTQYF. The chain is built from TRBV29-1 and TRBJ2-3, with TRBD2 matching over 7 bases. The CDR3 has 12 amino acids. Per the germline V gene, CDR1 is SQVTM and CDR2 is ANQGSEA. V lost 6 bases to trimming and J lost 5 bases; unmatched junction nucleotides: 5.

This sequence joins TRBV21-1 and TRBJ2-3; the table's D call, TRBD2, has no DNA check behind it. TRBV21-1 is assigned pseudogene status. This CDR3 spans 17 amino acids. Written as DNA, the CDR3 is TGTGCCAGCAGCAAAGTGGGACTAGCGCCCCACACAGATACGCAGTATTTT. Translating gives CASSKVGLAPHTDTQYF.

The rearrangement uses TRBV28 and TRBJ1-5; no clear D. This CDR3 region has 12 residues. Germline V CDR1 and CDR2: MDHEN, SYDVKM. Trimming took off 7 bases at V and 3 bases at J, with 7 bases between the two ends. CDR3: CASNTNNQPQHF. Written as DNA, the CDR3 is TGTGCCAGCAACACAAACAATCAGCCCCAGCATTTT. Based on the CDR3 plus reference TRBV28 and TRBJ1-5, the full variable domain is DVKVTQSSRYLVKRTGEKVFLECVQDMDHENMFWYRQDPGLGLRLIYFSYDVKMKEKGDIPEGYSVSREKKERFSLILESASTNQTSMYLCASNTNNQPQHFGDGTRLSIL.

This chain connects TRBV19 to TRBJ2-5, with D possibly TRBD2 on 6 matching bases. V lost 4 bases and J lost 5, with 11 bases in between. Germline-derived CDR1 and CDR2 are LNHDA and SQIVND (reference sequence). This CDR3 comprises 13 residues. In DNA, the CDR3 is TGTGCCAGTAGTACCGGGGGTTTGGAGACCCAGTACTTC. Translating it yields CASSTGGLETQYF.

The chain combines TRBV7-8 with TRBJ2-2, with a weak D call TRBD2 (7 bases). The CDR3 is 15 residues long. CDR1 is SGHVS and CDR2 is FQNEAQ in the germline V gene. V was shortened by 7 bases and J by 4 bases, with 16 bases between the two germline ends. The CDR3 bases are TGTGCCAGCACCCCCTGGGAGGGGGGCACCGGGGAGCTGTTTTTT. Protein product: CASTPWEGGTGELFF.

The rearrangement joins TRBV5-1 to TRBJ1-4, with D hard to call. The CDR3 is made up of 15 amino acids. The V gene's germline CDR1 is SGHRS and CDR2 YFSETQ. The ends were cut back, 4 bases at V and 0 bases at J, with 10 bases in the middle. The CDR3 DNA follows: TGCGCCAGCAGCGATAAAGCCGCAACTAATGAAAAACTGTTTTTT. It translates to CASSDKAATNEKLFF.

The chain combines TRBV5-1 with TRBJ1-2, with TRBD1 identical over 9 bases. J lost 1 base, V lost 3 bases, and 4 bases had no gene match. This CDR3 is 15 amino acids long. Germline V CDR1 and CDR2: SGHRS, YFSETQ. In DNA form, the CDR3 reads TGCGCCAGCAGCTCACCGGGACAGGGTAACTATGGCTACACCTTC. Encoded protein: CASSSPGQGNYGYTF.

V is TRBV2 and J is TRBJ2-5, with D perhaps TRBD2 (5 bases). The V and J ends lost 6 bases and 9 bases respectively, with 11 bases between them. The CDR3 spans 11 residues. Germline V gives CDR1 SNHLY, CDR2 FYNNEI. CDR3 DNA: TGTGCCAGCAGCGAGACGAGGGCCCAGTACTTC. Its protein is CASSETRAQYF.

The chain links TRBV7-9 to TRBJ2-3; 9 bases fit TRBD2. V shed 2 bases, J shed 1 base, and the junction held 4 bases outside the gene matches. The CDR3 extends over 16 amino acids. Germline V lookup: CDR1 SEHNR, CDR2 FQNEAQ (reference sequence). The CDR3 sequence: CASSLPREGRTDTQYF. The CDR3 DNA is TGTGCCAGCAGCTTACCGCGGGAGGGCCGCACAGATACGCAGTATTTT.